The sample holds many counts of the clone carrying this T cell receptor (beta chain). This CDR3 region has 12 residues. Trimming stripped 2 bases from V and 5 bases from J, with 6 bases between. CDR1 and CDR2 (germline): SGHDT, YYEEEE. Using its own MiXCR run on the 5' RACE reads, TCRdb lists one record per CDR3 protein. The sample lists 350,000 to 400,000 distinct CDR3 sequences, around 14% seen once, with 22% in the top ten. The source of the sample is a study of T-cell memory formation after mild COVID-19. The source is a young man who had mild COVID-19 (a few samples of this study predate the infection). Cell type and time point are not known. What was sequenced was PBMCs or a T cell subset sorted from them (not recorded which). The chain is built from TRBV5-6 and TRBJ2-3, with no clear D. CDR3 in amino acids: CASSLKRDTQYF. The CDR3 DNA follows: TGTGCCAGCAGCTTAAAGCGAGATACGCAGTATTTT.